This section outlines one T cell receptor beta chain sequence together with its context. This record comes from a study of blood T cell repertoires in COVID-19. About the research overall: There were acute and convalescent COVID-19 samples, and they came from the United States, Italy and Spain. T cells, B-cell-depleted T cells, or PBMCs provided the cDNA or gDNA that served as material.

Germline-derived CDR1 and CDR2 are WNHNN and SYGVQD (reference sequence). The ends were cut back, 10 bases at V and 0 bases at J, with 19 bases in the middle. The CDR3 is 16 residues long. As originally analysed: Amplified reference gene primers provided the basis for estimating nucleated cell counts. Profiled with immunoSEQ multiplex PCR; TCRdb holds only in-frame clones, not every one. V, J and clone size reflect that table, while D and trimming were determined from the DNA. The table lists under 350,000 clones, around 86% of them singletons. The chain employs TRBV10-1 and TRBJ2-1; D perhaps matches TRBD1 (5 bases). The sequence was obtained from a middle-aged man with acute or convalescent COVID-19. The sample consisted of peripheral blood. Here the CDR3 reads CATSPRTPSSYNEQFF. In DNA form, the CDR3 reads TGCGCCACCAGCCCAAGGACACCGAGCTCCTACAATGAGCAGTTCTTC.